This T cell receptor beta chain was captured in a study of T cell changes during pregnancy in multiple sclerosis. As concerns this clone: Other DNA sequences in the same sample also yield this CDR3.

Clones were read by immunoSEQ multiplex PCR, and TCRdb kept only the in-frame ones, dropping some. The data show over 10,000 clones, with approximately 88% seen just once and around 7.7% held by the top ten. Germline loops: CDR1 MNHEY, CDR2 SVGAGI. Unmatched junction bases numbered 6, after V lost 5 bases and J lost 3 bases. The CDR3 contains 14 residues. Sequencing used CD8+ T cells from peripheral blood mononuclear cells, obtained in the second trimester of pregnancy. The TCR originated in a female donor in good health, enrolled as a control in a pregnancy study. The V call is TRBV6-5, the J call TRBJ2-7; the match to TRBD1 covers 8 bases. The DNA of the CDR3 is TGTGCCAGCAGTCCCGGGACAGGTAACTACGAGCAGTACTTC. It translates to CASSPGTGNYEQYF.